The clone carrying this T cell receptor beta chain was seen a few times. The sample is drawn from a study of blood T cell repertoires in COVID-19. Across the whole study: Sample material is recorded as cDNA or gDNA derived from T cells, B-cell-depleted T cells, or PBMCs.

Seattle's cohort entered during active infection and was followed longitudinally. Original processing methods: Estimation of nucleated cell counts relied on the amplification of reference gene primers. Clones were read by immunoSEQ multiplex PCR, and TCRdb kept only the in-frame ones, dropping some. D and trimming were read from the DNA, whereas the V and J calls and clone size are those reported in that table. The sample holds more than 350,000 clones, 87% seen once. CDR3 size: 12 residues. Per germline, CDR1 SNHLY and CDR2 FYNNEI. Germline trimming cut 7 bases from V and 12 bases from J; bases unmatched to any gene: 9.

The sequence was collected from a woman aged 25 to 45 with COVID-19, enrolled during active disease. The V gene is TRBV2, the J gene TRBJ2-1; TRBD1 agrees at 7 bases. Sequencing was performed on peripheral blood. CDR3 bases: TGTGCCAGCACACCAGACAGGGAAGGGCAGTTCTTC. Translation: CASTPDREGQFF.